This TCR beta chain appears in the sequencing data of a study of shared clonotypes between healthy human individuals. Whole-study findings and limits: Of the naive CD4 clonotypes, around 4.8% were shared across four donors. Only blood was sampled, and tissue TCR repertoires likely differ from blood ones.

The donor population consisted of healthy HIV-negative adults with no recent acute infections or vaccinations. Regarding this clone: Antigen specificity is unknown.

This CDR3 is built from 15 residues. Germline CDR1 reads ENHRY; CDR2 reads SYGVKD. V shed 2 bases and J shed 0 bases, with 7 bases lying between them. Once extracted for a subset, genomic DNA was divided evenly among several immunoSEQ plates. Assay: immunoSEQ multiplex PCR; the TCRdb copy retains only in-frame clones and omits some. The sample includes over a million clones, approximately 98.5% of them seen just once. This clonotype was obtained from a man aged 30-40 years in good health. Material for sequencing was naive CD4+ T cells sorted from blood. Subset of the sample: CD45RA+ positively selected. This chain uses TRBV10-3 with TRBJ1-4, with D possibly matching TRBD1 (6 bases). The CDR3 protein is CAISEEGATNEKLFF. The CDR3 region has the DNA TGTGCCATCAGTGAGGAGGGGGCAACTAATGAAAAACTGTTTTTT.